This entry features one T cell receptor beta chain sequence. The antigen is unknown. These data originate in a study of T cells after posttransplantation cyclophosphamide. Study findings and constraints: After PTCy, TRB diversity resembled that of CNI/methotrexate controls.

The CDR3 loop spans 15 amino acids. The germline gives CDR1 MDHEN, CDR2 SYDVKM. J was trimmed by 1 base and V by 6 bases; bases with no gene match: 9. Clones were sequenced by immunoSEQ multiplex PCR, and TCRdb holds only the in-frame ones, with some missing. Of tens of thousands of clones listed, about 93% are singletons. The sample consisted of PBMCs. The chain links TRBV28 to TRBJ2-7; TRBD1 agrees at 7 bases. The source of this sequence is a woman in her twenties or thirties in good health and a related stem cell transplant donor. The CDR3 nucleotides read TGTGCCAGCAGGCGCCAGACAGGGAATTCCTACGAGCAGTACTTC. This translates into CASRRQTGNSYEQYF.